These 21 T cell receptor beta chains originate from one sample sequenced in a study of molecular identifiers for immune sequencing clone quantification. From the PCR reads, TCRdb called clonotypes with MiXCR, one entry per CDR3 protein. The sample consists of about 18,000 distinct CDR3 sequences, about a fifth of them appearing once. Material for sequencing was naive CD8+ T cells from blood, with Jurkat cell RNA spiked in. Noted subset: FACS-sorted CD8+CD4-CCR7+CD45RA+ naive T cells. Receptors were obtained from a human donor in good health. Some libraries in this study had Jurkat cell RNA spiked in.

The V call is TRBV7-6, the J call TRBJ2-1; D may match TRBD1 or TRBD2 (6 bases each). Germline assignment: CDR1 SGHVS and CDR2 FNYEAQ. This CDR3 region has 15 residues. Trimming took 1 base from V and 8 from J, leaving 15 bases between them. The CDR3 sequence is CASSLGGGKGDEQFF. DNA of the CDR3: TGTGCCAGCAGCTTAGGGGGCGGGAAGGGGGATGAGCAGTTCTTC.

Many counts were recorded for this clonotype. This rearrangement joins TRBV28 to TRBJ2-7, with TRBD1 as a possible D gene (6 bases). This CDR3 has 15 amino acids. Germline values: CDR1 MDHEN, CDR2 SYDVKM. Deletions cut 3 bases from V and 2 bases from J, with 14 bases between. Written as DNA, the CDR3 is TGTGCCAGCAGTTTTAGGGGGACGACAACCTACGAGCAGTACTTC. It translates to CASSFRGTTTYEQYF.

This clonotype was counted many times. V gene TRBV12-3 or TRBV12-4 combines with J gene TRBJ1-2; 7 positions agree with TRBD1. V lost 8 bases and J lost 0; bases outside the gene matches: 6. CDR3 length: 14 amino acids. CDR3 loop: CASDGQATNYGYTF. In DNA form, the CDR3 reads TGTGCCAGCGACGGACAGGCAACTAACTATGGCTACACCTTC.

This chain uses TRBV29-1 with TRBJ2-6; D remains unclear. This CDR3 is 16 amino acids long. Looked up from germline, CDR1 is SQVTM and CDR2 is ANQGSEA. V was pared by 6 bases and J by 3 bases, with 18 bases between. The CDR3 bases are TGCAGCGTCCCCGAGCCCTATTTGTTTGGGGCCAACGTCCTGACTTTC. Translating it yields CSVPEPYLFGANVLTF. Combining the CDR3 with reference TRBV29-1 and TRBJ2-6 gives the whole variable domain SAVISQKPSRDICQRGTSLTIQCQVDSQVTMMFWYRQQPGQSLTLIATANQGSEATYESGFVIDKFPISRPNLTFSTLTVSNMSPEDSSIYLCSVPEPYLFGANVLTFGAGSRLTVL.

The sample holds one count of this clonotype. A much larger clone lies one base from this, so it may be a read error. V and J are TRBV7-9 and TRBJ2-1; a weak D match, TRBD2 (6 bases). This CDR3 has 15 amino acids. Per the germline V gene, CDR1 is SEHNR and CDR2 is FQNEAQ (reference sequence). The CDR3 is CASRGGGEDYNERFF. CDR3 DNA: TGTGCCAGCAGAGGTGGCGGGGAAGACTACAATGAGCGGTTCTTC.

This clonotype came up many times. The rearrangement uses TRBV20-1 and TRBJ2-1, with TRBD2 as a possible D gene (5 bases). The CDR3 spans 13 residues. The V end was cut by 3 bases, the J end by 7 bases, with 13 bases between. Germline CDR1 reads DFQATT; CDR2 reads SNEGSKA (reference sequence). CDR3 DNA: TGCAGTGCTAGGTGGGAGCATGGGAATGAGCAGTTCTTC. It specifies CSARWEHGNEQFF.

The chain couples TRBV19 to TRBJ1-2, with D possibly matching TRBD1 (5 bases). Trimming took off 10 bases at V and 6 bases at J, with 18 bases between the two ends. The CDR3 is 13 amino acids. The germline V gene has CDR1 LNHDA and CDR2 SQIVND (reference sequence). In DNA form, the CDR3 reads TGTGCCACAAAGTGGGGCGCGATCGATGGCTACACCTTC. It translates to CATKWGAIDGYTF.

This clonotype occurred once. Germline is not matched at one junction end, which may reflect a read error. V gene TRBV4-3 combines with J gene TRBJ2-7; 10 nucleotides line up with TRBD2. Germline lookup yields CDR1 LGHNA and CDR2 YSLEER. This CDR3 is built from 17 residues. The CDR3 DNA is TGCGCCAGCAGCCAAGACCCGGGGACTAGCGTTTCCTACGAGCGGTACTTC. Its translation is CASSQDPGTSVSYERYF.

This clonotype is categorized as medium-sized. V and J are TRBV7-9 and TRBJ2-1; no clear D. The CDR3 sequence is 13 residues long. Germline-derived CDR1 and CDR2 are SEHNR and FQNEAQ (reference sequence). Trimming took 1 base from V and 5 from J, leaving 6 bases between them. CDR3 residues: CASSLVLNNEQFF. The CDR3 coding sequence is TGTGCCAGCAGCTTAGTCCTGAACAATGAGCAGTTCTTC.

This clonotype was observed a few times. The chain links TRBV6-6 to TRBJ2-7, with D perhaps matching TRBD1 or TRBD2 (5 bases each). Germline V gene lookup returns CDR1 MNHNY and CDR2 SVGAGI (reference sequence). The CDR3 is 13 amino acids. Deletions cut 1 base from V and 5 bases from J, with 9 bases between. CDR3 sequence (DNA): TGTGCCAGCAGTTACTGGGGGAGCGACGAGCAGTACTTC. This encodes CASSYWGSDEQYF.

This clonotype was seen many times. The J gene is TRBJ1-1, the V gene TRBV7-9; the D gene is possibly TRBD1 (5 bases). Germline-derived CDR1 and CDR2 are SEHNR and FQNEAQ (reference sequence). The CDR3 covers 15 residues. With 0 bases removed from V and 4 bases from J, the gap between germline ends came to 12 bases. The CDR3 region is CASSLALGGGTEAFF. The DNA for the CDR3 is TGTGCCAGCAGCTTAGCGCTTGGGGGGGGCACTGAAGCTTTCTTT.

This clonotype has at least ten counts. The chain is built from TRBV20-1 and TRBJ1-1, with D possibly matching TRBD1 (5 bases). The CDR3 contains 13 residues. Trimming stripped 5 bases from V and 3 bases from J, with 13 bases between. Per the germline V gene, CDR1 is DFQATT and CDR2 is SNEGSKA (reference sequence). The CDR3 DNA sequence: TGCAGTGCTCCGGGGGAGGACTACACTGAAGCTTTCTTT. It encodes CSAPGEDYTEAFF.

With regard to this clonotype: A much larger clone sits a single nucleotide away, making a read error possible. The chain links TRBV20-1 to TRBJ2-1; D gene unclear. Germline lookup yields CDR1 DFQATT and CDR2 SNEGSKA (reference sequence). Deletions cut 4 bases from V and 9 bases from J, with 13 bases between. The CDR3 consists of 12 residues. The CDR3 loop is CSAIASGCEQFF. Here the CDR3 DNA reads TGCAGTGCTATAGCCTCTGGGTGTGAGCAGTTCTTC.

This clonotype has ten or more counts. The chain has TRBV4-3 and TRBJ2-5; no reliable D call. CDR1 and CDR2 (germline): LGHNA, YSLEER. The V end lost 1 base, the J end lost 2 bases, and 11 bases lay between the germline ends. The CDR3 runs 15 residues. Here the CDR3 reads CASSQGGRRQETQYF. The CDR3, as DNA: TGCGCCAGCAGCCAAGGCGGCAGGAGACAAGAGACCCAGTACTTC.

In its sample, this clonotype was seen many times. The CDR3 DNA reads TGTGCCAGTAGTAGCCTGACTAGCGGTGAGACCTACGAGCAGTACTTC. It encodes CASSSLTSGETYEQYF. The gene calls are TRBV19 and TRBJ2-7; 9 nucleotides match TRBD2. CDR1 LNHDA and CDR2 SQIVND come from the germline V gene (reference sequence). V was clipped by 4 bases and J by 2 bases; unmatched bases: 9. This CDR3 comprises 16 residues. Full variable domain (outside the CDR3, taken from reference TRBV19 and TRBJ2-7): DGGITQSPKYLFRKEGQNVTLSCEQNLNHDAMYWYRQDPGQGLRLIYYSQIVNDFQKGDIAEGYSVSREKKESFPLTVTSAQKNPTAFYLCASSSLTSGETYEQYFGPGTRLTVT.

With regard to this clonotype: A much larger clonotype is one base distant, so this may be a read error. V is TRBV28 and J is TRBJ2-1; D perhaps matches TRBD1 (5 bases). The CDR3 is 13 residues long. Germline loops: CDR1 MDHEN, CDR2 SYDVKM. The DNA for the CDR3 is TGTACCAGCAGTTATCGGAAGGGGAATGAGCAGTTCTTC. It codes for CTSSYRKGNEQFF.

Many counts were recorded for this clonotype. The gene calls are TRBV28 and TRBJ2-7; 9 positions match TRBD2. V shed 11 bases and J 2 bases; nucleotides not matched to a gene: 10. Germline CDR1 reads MDHEN; CDR2 reads SYDVKM. The CDR3 covers 14 residues. The CDR3 region has the DNA TGTGCCTCGCGGGGGGGCGGGAGTCCCTACGAGCAGTACTTC. Translated, it gives CASRGGGSPYEQYF.

This clonotype was seen many times. The gene calls are TRBV28 and TRBJ2-7; a weak D match, TRBD2 (5 bases). CDR1 and CDR2 from the germline V gene are MDHEN and SYDVKM. The CDR3 is 13 amino acids. V was cut by 5 bases and J by 5 bases, with 13 bases left in between. As DNA, the CDR3 is TGTGCCAGCAGTCCGCAATTGAGGGACGAGCAGTACTTC. It specifies CASSPQLRDEQYF. The variable domain in full, with the rest retrieved from reference TRBV28 and TRBJ2-7, is DVKVTQSSRYLVKRTGEKVFLECVQDMDHENMFWYRQDPGLGLRLIYFSYDVKMKEKGDIPEGYSVSREKKERFSLILESASTNQTSMYLCASSPQLRDEQYFGPGTRLTVT.

By frequency in the sample, this clonotype is medium-sized. This sequence joins TRBV27 and TRBJ2-7; no reliable D call. The germline V gene has CDR1 MNHEY and CDR2 SMNVEV (reference sequence). This CDR3 spans 13 amino acids. Trimming took off 6 bases at V and 5 bases at J, with 14 bases between the two ends. The DNA for the CDR3 is TGTGCCAGCAGCTTCCCCCCGGGCGACGAGCAGTACTTC. It is translated as CASSFPPGDEQYF.

The chain recombines TRBV28 with TRBJ2-2; 12 bases line up with TRBD1. V lost 8 bases to trimming and J lost 7 bases; unmatched junction nucleotides: 8. CDR3 size: 15 residues. Germline lookup yields CDR1 MDHEN and CDR2 SYDVKM. This chain's CDR3 is CASGPGTGGIGELFF. The CDR3 DNA reads TGTGCCAGCGGACCCGGGACAGGGGGCATCGGGGAGCTGTTTTTT.

With respect to this clonotype: Just one base apart from a much larger clone, this may be a read error. The rearrangement uses TRBV5-1 and TRBJ2-7; no clear D gene. CDR3 length equals 13 residues. V was clipped by 1 base and J by 3 bases, with 8 bases between them. Germline V gives CDR1 SGHRS, CDR2 YFSETQ. CDR3 nucleotides: TGCGCCAGCAGCTTGAGACTTAACTACGAGCAGTACTTC. It is translated as CASSLRLNYEQYF.